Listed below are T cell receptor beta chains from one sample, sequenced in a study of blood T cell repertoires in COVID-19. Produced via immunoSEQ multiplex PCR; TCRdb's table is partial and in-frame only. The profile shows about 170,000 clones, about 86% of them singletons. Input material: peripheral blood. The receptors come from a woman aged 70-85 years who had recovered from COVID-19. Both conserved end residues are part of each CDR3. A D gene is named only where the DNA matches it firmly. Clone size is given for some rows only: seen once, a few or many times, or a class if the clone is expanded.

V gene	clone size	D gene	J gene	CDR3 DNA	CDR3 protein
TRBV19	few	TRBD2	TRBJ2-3	TGTGCCAGTAGTGGGGGGCTAGCGGGAACCCCTAGCACAGATACGCAGTATTTT	CASSGGLAGTPSTDTQYF
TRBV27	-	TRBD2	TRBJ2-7	TGTGCCAGCACCCAAGCGGGAGGCATCTACGAGCAGTACTTC	CASTQAGGIYEQYF
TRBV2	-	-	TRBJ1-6	TGTGCCAGCAGTGAAGCGGGGGGGGGCGCGATCAATTCACCCCTCCACTTT	CASSEAGGGAINSPLHF
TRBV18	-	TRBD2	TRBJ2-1	TGTGCCAGCTCACCGGGGACTAGCGGGAGTGGGCATGAGCAGTTCTTC	CASSPGTSGSGHEQFF
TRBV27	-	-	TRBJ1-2	TGTGCCAGCAGTCCCTGGGCTCCCGCAGGAAACTATGGCTACACCTTC	CASSPWAPAGNYGYTF
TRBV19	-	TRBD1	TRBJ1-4	TGTGCCAGTAGTCGCAGGGGGGCCGGGGAAAAACTGTTTTTT	CASSRRGAGEKLFF
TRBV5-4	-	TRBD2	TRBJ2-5	TGTGCCAGCAGCTCGGCCCCAGGACTAGCGGGAGGAGGGACCCAGTACTTC	CASSSAPGLAGGGTQYF
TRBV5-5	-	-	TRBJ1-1	TGTGCCAGCAGCAGTAGGGGAGGCACTGAAGCTTTCTTT	CASSSRGGTEAFF
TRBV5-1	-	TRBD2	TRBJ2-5	TGCGCCAGCAGCCCGGGGACTAGCGCCCAAGAGACCCAGTACTTC	CASSPGTSAQETQYF
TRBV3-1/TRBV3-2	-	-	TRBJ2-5	TGTGCCAGCAGCCAAGCCGCCTACCGACAGGCTCAAGAGACCCAGTACTTC	CASSQAAYRQAQETQYF
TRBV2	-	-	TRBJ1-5	TGTGCCAGCAGTGAATCGGGGATTCAGCCCCAGCATTTT	CASSESGIQPQHF
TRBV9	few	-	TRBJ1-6	TGTGCCAGCAGCGTCCGGGATTCACCCCTCCACTTT	CASSVRDSPLHF
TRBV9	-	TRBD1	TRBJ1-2	TGTGCCAGCAAACCACAGGGGACTAACTATGGCTACACCTTC	CASKPQGTNYGYTF
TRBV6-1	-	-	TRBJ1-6	TGTGCCAGCAGTGAATCGACAGCCTTACCTTATAATTCACCCCTCCACTTT	CASSESTALPYNSPLHF
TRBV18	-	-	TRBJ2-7	TGTGCCAGCTCACCCAAACTAAGCAACTCCTACGAGCAGTACTTC	CASSPKLSNSYEQYF
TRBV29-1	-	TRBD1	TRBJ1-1	TGCAGCGCCATTGGACAGGGGCGGACTGAAGCTTTCTTT	CSAIGQGRTEAFF
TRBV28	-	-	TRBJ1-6	TGTGCCAGCCAACAAACTAATTCACCCCTCCACTTT	CASQQTNSPLHF
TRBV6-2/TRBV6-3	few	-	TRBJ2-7	TGTGCCAGCAGCATTTCCGGTAGCCCCGCGATGTGGGAGCAGTACTTC	CASSISGSPAMWEQYF
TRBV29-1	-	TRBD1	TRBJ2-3	TGCAGCGTTGTGGGACAGGGAAAGGGAAGCACAGATACGCAGTATTTT	CSVVGQGKGSTDTQYF
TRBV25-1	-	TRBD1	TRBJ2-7	TGTGCCAGCGGACAGGGGGCCCGCTACGAGCAGTACTTC	CASGQGARYEQYF
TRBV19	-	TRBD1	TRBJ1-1	TGTGCCAGTAGTAACAGGGGGAATAGGAACACTGAAGCTTTCTTT	CASSNRGNRNTEAFF
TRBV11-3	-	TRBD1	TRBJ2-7	TGTGCCAGCAGCCCGCGGACAGGGGGCAACGAGCAGTACTTC	CASSPRTGGNEQYF
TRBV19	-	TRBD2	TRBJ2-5	TGTGCCAGTAGTATGGGAGGGAGCGGGGGAGAGACCCAGTACTTC	CASSMGGSGGETQYF
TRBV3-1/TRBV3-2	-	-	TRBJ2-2	TGTGCCAGCAGCCAAGGTGGGCGGGTCACCGGGGAGCTGTTTTTT	CASSQGGRVTGELFF
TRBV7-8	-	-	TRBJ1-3	TGTGCCAGCAGCCCGCGGGTGGACGGCGTCTCTGGAAACACCATATATTTT	CASSPRVDGVSGNTIYF
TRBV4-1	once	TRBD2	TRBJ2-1	TGCGCCAGCAGCCCCGCTAGCGGGAGGTGGAATGAGCAGTTCTTC	CASSPASGRWNEQFF
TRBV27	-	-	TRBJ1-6	TGTGCCAGCAGTTGGGGGACACTCCACTTT	CASSWGTLHF
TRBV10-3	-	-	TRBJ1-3	TGTGCCACCCTAGGGGACACCATATATTTT	CATLGDTIYF
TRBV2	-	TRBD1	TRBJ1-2	TGTGCCAGCGGAGGACAGGGGGCGGTGAGTGGCTACACCTTC	CASGGQGAVSGYTF
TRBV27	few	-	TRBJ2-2	TGTGCCAGCAGTTCTTACAGACCTAACACCGGGGAGCTGTTTTTT	CASSSYRPNTGELFF
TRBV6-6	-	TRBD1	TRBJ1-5	TGTGCCAGCAGCCACTCGGACAGGGAAGAGGATCAGCCCCAGCATTTT	CASSHSDREEDQPQHF
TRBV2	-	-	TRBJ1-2	TGTGCCATAATCCGGTATGGCTACACCTTC	CAIIRYGYTF
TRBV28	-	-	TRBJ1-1	TGTGCCAGCACCCAAGAATGGGGTGGGGGGACTGAAGCTTTCTTT	CASTQEWGGGTEAFF
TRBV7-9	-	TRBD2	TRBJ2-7	TGTGCCAGCAGCCCCAGACTAGCGGGGGACCGCGAGCAGTACTTC	CASSPRLAGDREQYF
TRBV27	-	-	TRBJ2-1	TGTGCCAGCAGTCCGCGGGTCAGGGGCAATGAGCAGTTCTTC	CASSPRVRGNEQFF
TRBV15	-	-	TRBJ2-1	TGTGCCACCAGCACTCGGGGGACGGTCAGCTCCTACAATGAGCAGTTCTTC	CATSTRGTVSSYNEQFF
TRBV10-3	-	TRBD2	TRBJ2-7	TGTGCCATCAGACCCGGGACTAGCCCTACCTACGAGCAGTACTTC	CAIRPGTSPTYEQYF
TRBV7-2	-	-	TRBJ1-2	TGTGCCAGGTCCGACAGGTCTAACTATGGCTACACCTTC	CARSDRSNYGYTF
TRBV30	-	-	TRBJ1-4	TGTGCCTGGAGCCCAGCGGGGTCGGCGCTCTCAGAAAAACTGTTTTTT	CAWSPAGSALSEKLFF
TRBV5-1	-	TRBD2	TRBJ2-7	TGCGCCAGCAGGCCGGCGCCTAGCGGGGGATACGAGCAGTACTTC	CASRPAPSGGYEQYF
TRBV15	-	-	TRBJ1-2	TGTGCCACCAGCAGAGATGGGCAGGTTCGCGCCTATGGCTACACCTTC	CATSRDGQVRAYGYTF
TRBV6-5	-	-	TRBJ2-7	TGTGCCAGCAGTTACCCCCGAGGGGAGCAGTACTTC	CASSYPRGEQYF
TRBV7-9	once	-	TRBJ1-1	TGTGCCAGCAGCCCCAGCGGGATGAACACTGAAGCTTTCTTT	CASSPSGMNTEAFF
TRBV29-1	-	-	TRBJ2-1	TGCAGCGGCACCGGGGGGTTCTTC	CSGTGGFF
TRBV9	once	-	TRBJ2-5	TGTGCCAGCAGCGTAGGCTCGCGGGGACCCGTCGAGACCCAGTACTTC	CASSVGSRGPVETQYF
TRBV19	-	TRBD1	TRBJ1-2	TGTGCCAGTAGGGGGACAGGGGGCGCGGGCTACACCTTC	CASRGTGGAGYTF
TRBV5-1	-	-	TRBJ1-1	TGCGCCAGCAGCCGTCCAGGGGTCACTGAAGCTTTCTTT	CASSRPGVTEAFF
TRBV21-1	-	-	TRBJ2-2	TGTGCCAGCAGCAAATGGTTTGGGACTAGCGGGAGGACGAACACCGGGGAGCTGTTTTTT	CASSKWFGTSGRTNTGELFF
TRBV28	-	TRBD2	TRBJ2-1	TGTGCCAGCAGTGCCCCCCCAGGAGCGGGAGACCACAATGAGCAGTTCTTC	CASSAPPGAGDHNEQFF
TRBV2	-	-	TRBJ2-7	TGTGCCAGCAGTGTGGGGCAACCAGGCTCCTACGAGCAGTACTTC	CASSVGQPGSYEQYF
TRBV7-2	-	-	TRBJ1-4	TGTGCCAGCAGCTTCAGGGGAAGGGGTGGTGAAAAACTGTTTTTT	CASSFRGRGGEKLFF
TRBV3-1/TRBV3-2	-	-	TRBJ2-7	TGTGCCAGCAGCCAAGGGGCGGGCCTTCGATCCTACGAGCAGTACTTC	CASSQGAGLRSYEQYF